A selection of T cell receptor beta chains follows, all from one sample in a study of control samples from healthy donors and cancer patients. Profiled with immunoSEQ multiplex PCR; TCRdb holds only in-frame clones, not every one. The sample has roughly 120,000 clones, 70% to 90% seen once. Sequencing input: blood. These receptor sequences come from a man aged 35 to 55 in good health. Both conserved end residues are part of each CDR3. A D gene is named only where the DNA matches it firmly. Expanded clones get a size class; other rows say once, few or many, or leave the size out.

V	size	J	D	DNA	CDR3
TRBV6-2/TRBV6-3	-	TRBJ1-1	-	TGTGCCAGCAGTCAGGGAACTGAAGCTTTCTTT	CASSQGTEAFF
TRBV6-5	-	TRBJ1-4	-	TGTGCCAGCAGAAGGGGCCTCCAAGGGGAAAAACTGTTTTTT	CASRRGLQGEKLFF
TRBV24-1	-	TRBJ2-7	-	TGTGCCACCAGTGATACTGGACAGCACTCCTACGAGCAGTACTTC	CATSDTGQHSYEQYF
TRBV7-2	-	TRBJ2-2	-	TGTGCCAGCAGCTTTGACCTCTACACCGGGGAGCTGTTTTTT	CASSFDLYTGELFF
TRBV5-4	-	TRBJ2-3	TRBD1	TGTGCCAGCAGCCCGAGGGGGCCCACAGATACGCAGTATTTT	CASSPRGPTDTQYF
TRBV10-3	-	TRBJ1-5	-	TGTGCCATCAGTGAGTCCGGGGGGGGTCAGCCCCAGCATTTT	CAISESGGGQPQHF
TRBV18	-	TRBJ2-3	TRBD1	TGTGCCAGCGCCGGGGGACAGGGCACAGATACGCAGTATTTT	CASAGGQGTDTQYF
TRBV2	-	TRBJ2-7	TRBD2	TGTGCCAGCAGTCCTACTAGCGGGGGAAGCTACGAGCAGTACTTC	CASSPTSGGSYEQYF
TRBV2	-	TRBJ1-6	TRBD1	TGTGCCAGCATAGGGACAGGAGTTTCACCCCTCCACTTT	CASIGTGVSPLHF
TRBV27	-	TRBJ1-2	-	TGTGCCAGCAGGAGGGAACAGGGTTATGGCTACACCTTC	CASRREQGYGYTF
TRBV29-1	-	TRBJ1-2	TRBD1	TGCAGCGTTGAAAGGGGACAGAACTATGGCTACACCTTC	CSVERGQNYGYTF
TRBV28	-	TRBJ1-2	TRBD1	TGTGCCAGCAGTATACTACAGGGGGTGGGTTATGGCTACACCTTC	CASSILQGVGYGYTF
TRBV6-1	few	TRBJ2-1	TRBD2	TGTGCCAGCAGTGGGCGCCGGGGGACTACCCCGGGGAATGAGCAGTTCTTC	CASSGRRGTTPGNEQFF
TRBV3-1/TRBV3-2	-	TRBJ1-2	-	TGTGCCAGCAGCCAAGATGTACAGGGCTATGGCTACACCTTC	CASSQDVQGYGYTF
TRBV7-3	-	TRBJ1-2	-	TGTGCCAGCAGCCGTGACGTGGGAGATAGGGGCTACACCTTC	CASSRDVGDRGYTF
TRBV28	once	TRBJ1-1	-	TGTGCCAGCAGTTTATTACGATTAAGGGTGCGGGCGAACACTGAAGCTTTCTTT	CASSLLRLRVRANTEAFF
TRBV4-1	-	TRBJ2-1	TRBD2	TGCGCCAGCAGCCGAGCCAGCGGGGGGGCCGGGAGAGGAGAGCAGTTCTTC	CASSRASGGAGRGEQFF
TRBV19	once	TRBJ2-2	-	TGTGCCAGTACCCCCGAGTGGGGCGGGGAGCTGTTTTTT	CASTPEWGGELFF
TRBV7-6	-	TRBJ1-3	TRBD1	TGTGCCAGCAGCTTAGCGCGGGACAGCCGGAAGGTTGGAAACACCATATATTTT	CASSLARDSRKVGNTIYF
TRBV5-1	few	TRBJ2-2	-	TGCGCCAGCACCTTGAGTGGGGGCGCGGTTCCCGGGGAGCTGTTTTTT	CASTLSGGAVPGELFF
TRBV11-2	-	TRBJ1-5	-	TGTGCCAGCAGCCTGGCCAGGGCAGATCAGCCCCAGCATTTT	CASSLARADQPQHF
TRBV10-3	-	TRBJ2-7	TRBD1	TGTGCCATCAGGGGGGACAGGGGACACGAGCAGTACTTC	CAIRGDRGHEQYF
TRBV7-8	-	TRBJ1-1	-	TGTGCCAGCAGCCCACAGGGGAACACTGAAGCTTTCTTT	CASSPQGNTEAFF
TRBV7-9	-	TRBJ2-7	-	TGTGCCAGCAGCTTATTGGAGGCCACCTACGAGCAGTACTTC	CASSLLEATYEQYF
TRBV27	few	TRBJ2-2	TRBD2	TGTGCCAGCAGCAGGACTAGCGGGGCGGGCACCGGGGAGCTGTTTTTT	CASSRTSGAGTGELFF
TRBV29-1	-	TRBJ2-5	TRBD1	TGCAGCGCCCGTGCCGGGACAGGTCAAGAGTCCCAGTACTTC	CSARAGTGQESQYF
TRBV13	-	TRBJ1-6	-	TGTGCCAGCAGCTTTCGGGGGGCGGACAATTCACCCCTCCACTTT	CASSFRGADNSPLHF
TRBV19	-	TRBJ1-5	-	TGTGCCAGTACGGTGGCAGCTTATCAGCCCCAGCATTTT	CASTVAAYQPQHF
TRBV9	-	TRBJ2-2	-	TGTGCCAGCACAGGCAACACCGGGGAGCTGTTTTTT	CASTGNTGELFF
TRBV7-8	-	TRBJ1-6	TRBD1	TGTGCCAGCAGCACGGGACAGGGGCTTCGAAGTTCACCCCTCCACTTT	CASSTGQGLRSSPLHF
TRBV5-5	-	TRBJ2-1	-	TGTGCCAGCAGCTTGGATAATGAGCAGTTCTTC	CASSLDNEQFF
TRBV11-3	-	TRBJ1-6	-	TGTGCCAGCAGCATCTCAGGGAAATCACCCCTCCACTTT	CASSISGKSPLHF
TRBV27	-	TRBJ2-7	TRBD1	TGTGCCAGCAGTTTATCGACAGGGGGCTACGAGCAGTACTTC	CASSLSTGGYEQYF
TRBV30	-	TRBJ1-6	-	TGTGCCTGGAGTTCCCTTCTGGGGTCCCTCCACTTT	CAWSSLLGSLHF
TRBV9	-	TRBJ1-6	-	TGTGCCAGCAGCGTAGATCAGTATAATTCACCCCTCCACTTT	CASSVDQYNSPLHF
TRBV5-1	-	TRBJ1-3	-	TGCGCCAGCAGCCCCGGACAGCCAGGCGCCACCATATATTTT	CASSPGQPGATIYF
TRBV7-2	-	TRBJ2-6	-	TGTGCCAGCAGCTTAGCCGCCGTAGGGGGGAGGGCCAACGTCCTGACTTTC	CASSLAAVGGRANVLTF
TRBV18	-	TRBJ1-2	-	TGTGCCAGCTCACCACCGACAGGAACCTATGGCTACACCTTC	CASSPPTGTYGYTF
TRBV9	-	TRBJ1-2	-	TGTGCCAGCAGCGTAGTGCCGGGACCTAACTATGGCTACACCTTC	CASSVVPGPNYGYTF
TRBV15	-	TRBJ1-5	-	TGTGCCACCAGCACGGACATCCATCAGCCCCAGCATTTT	CATSTDIHQPQHF
TRBV4-3	-	TRBJ2-3	TRBD2	TGCGCCAGCAGCCAATCAGCGGGGGAACCCAATACGCAGTATTTT	CASSQSAGEPNTQYF
TRBV7-3	-	TRBJ1-2	TRBD1	TGTGCCAGCAGTTTGGACAGGGGAGGTGGCTACACCTTC	CASSLDRGGGYTF
TRBV4-1	-	TRBJ1-4	-	TGCGCCAGCAGCCCAGGGGCAACTAATGAAAAACTGTTTTTT	CASSPGATNEKLFF
TRBV3-1/TRBV3-2	once	TRBJ1-6	-	TGTGCCAGCAGCCAACCACAGGGCCGCCCCAATTCACCCCTCCACTTT	CASSQPQGRPNSPLHF
TRBV20-1	-	TRBJ1-3	-	TGCAGTGCGCGTACTGGAAACACCATATATTTT	CSARTGNTIYF
TRBV5-1	-	TRBJ2-3	-	TGCGCCAGCAGCTCCCGAGGGTTGGAGGGCACAGATACGCAGTATTTT	CASSSRGLEGTDTQYF
TRBV7-2	-	TRBJ2-5	-	TGTGCCAGCAGCAGCGGGTCCCAAGAGACCCAGTACTTC	CASSSGSQETQYF
TRBV19	-	TRBJ2-7	-	TGTGCCAGTAGCTCAGGGAACCACGGGTCGGAGCAGTACTTC	CASSSGNHGSEQYF
TRBV4-1	-	TRBJ2-7	TRBD1	TGCGCCAGCAGCCAAGCCCCCGGGACAGGGACCTACGAGCAGTACTTC	CASSQAPGTGTYEQYF
TRBV6-5	-	TRBJ2-6	-	TGTGCCAGCAGTCCAGGTTCCTCTGGGGCCAACGTCCTGACTTTC	CASSPGSSGANVLTF